The clone carrying this T cell receptor (beta chain) was observed a few times. Its antigen is unidentified. TCR beta CDR3 amplification used RNA transcripts. HTBI primers were used in a first-round RT-PCR, which preceded a second-round multiplex PCR. MiXCR, run by TCRdb on the multiplex PCR reads, gives a single entry per CDR3 protein. The sample lists approximately 410,000 distinct CDR3 sequences; approximately 15% were seen once. The data belong to a study of Graves' ophthalmopathy and Graves' hyperthyroidism. Overall study results and limits: A 13-signature model separated ophthalmopathy from stable hyperthyroidism, about 91% sensitivity, 65% to 82% specificity. Most expanded thyroid clonotypes above 0.001 frequency also appeared in blood.

The germline CDR1 and CDR2 sequences are MNHEY and SVGEGT. With 8 bases clipped from V and 3 bases from J, the junction kept 9 bases outside the gene matches. CDR3 size: 15 residues. New diagnoses, under 2 months' duration, and ages 18 to 65 characterized the hyperthyroidism patients. The clonotype comes from a young woman with stable Graves' hyperthyroidism. This sequence joins TRBV6-2 or TRBV6-3 and TRBJ2-7, with 11 bases fitting TRBD2. Sample: peripheral blood. The CDR3 protein is CASRLAGGLYYEQYF. In DNA form, the CDR3 reads TGTGCCAGCCGCCTAGCGGGGGGCCTCTACTACGAGCAGTACTTC.